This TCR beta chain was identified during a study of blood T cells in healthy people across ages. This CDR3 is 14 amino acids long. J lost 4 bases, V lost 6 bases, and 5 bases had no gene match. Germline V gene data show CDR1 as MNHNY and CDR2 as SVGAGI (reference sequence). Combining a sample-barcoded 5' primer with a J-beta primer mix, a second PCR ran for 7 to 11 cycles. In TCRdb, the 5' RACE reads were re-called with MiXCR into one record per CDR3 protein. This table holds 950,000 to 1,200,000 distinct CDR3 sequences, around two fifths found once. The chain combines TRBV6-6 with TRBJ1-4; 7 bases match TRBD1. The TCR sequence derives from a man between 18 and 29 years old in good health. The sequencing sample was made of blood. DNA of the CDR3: TGTGCCAGCAGAGCGGGACAGATTAATGAAAAACTGTTTTTT. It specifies CASRAGQINEKLFF.